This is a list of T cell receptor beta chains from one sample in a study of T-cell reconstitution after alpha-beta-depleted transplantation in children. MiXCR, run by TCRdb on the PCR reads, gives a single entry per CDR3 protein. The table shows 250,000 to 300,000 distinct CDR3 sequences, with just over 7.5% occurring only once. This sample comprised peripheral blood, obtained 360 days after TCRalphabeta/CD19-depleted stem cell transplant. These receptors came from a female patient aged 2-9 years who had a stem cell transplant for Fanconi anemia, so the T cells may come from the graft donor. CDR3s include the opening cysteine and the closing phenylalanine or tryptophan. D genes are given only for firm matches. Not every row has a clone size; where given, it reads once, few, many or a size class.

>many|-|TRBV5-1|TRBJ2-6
TGCGCCAGCAGCTTTGTGGCGGCCATGGGGGCCAACGTCCTGACTTTC
CASSFVAAMGANVLTF
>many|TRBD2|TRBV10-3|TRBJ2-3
TGTGCCATCAGTGAAGCGGGGGGGGGCACAGATACGCAGTATTTT
CAISEAGGGTDTQYF
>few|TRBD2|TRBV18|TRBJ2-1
TGTGCCAGCTCACCACCTCTCCCGGGGGGGCCTGGTGAGCAGTTCTTC
CASSPPLPGGPGEQFF
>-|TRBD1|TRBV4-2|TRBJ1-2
TGTGCCAGCAGCTTACCGGGACAGGGAGCGGCCGGCGGCTACACCTTC
CASSLPGQGAAGGYTF
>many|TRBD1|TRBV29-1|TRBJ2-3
TGCAGCGCGCAGAACAGGGGGCGCACAGATACGCAGTATTTT
CSAQNRGRTDTQYF
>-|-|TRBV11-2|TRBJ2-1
TGTGCCAGCACCCTACGTGGGGGGGGCGGACGCTCCTACAATGAGCAGTTCTTC
CASTLRGGGGRSYNEQFF
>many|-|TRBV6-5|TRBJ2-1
TGTGCCAGCAGTCCGCACAAGATGGTGACTGTAAATAATGAGCAGTTCTTC
CASSPHKMVTVNNEQFF
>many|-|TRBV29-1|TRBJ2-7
TGCAGCGTTACGGGACGGAGCCCCGAGCAGTACTTC
CSVTGRSPEQYF
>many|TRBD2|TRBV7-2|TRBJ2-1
TGTGCCAGCAGCTTAGTGGCCGGGACTACCTACAATGAGCAGTTCTTC
CASSLVAGTTYNEQFF
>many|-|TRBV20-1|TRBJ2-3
TGCAGTGCTAGACCCAGCGCGGCTTACACAGATACGCAGTATTTT
CSARPSAAYTDTQYF
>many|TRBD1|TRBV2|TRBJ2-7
TGTGCCAGCAGACTCGACAGGGTCTTCTACGAGCAGTACTTC
CASRLDRVFYEQYF
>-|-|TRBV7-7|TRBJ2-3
TGTGCCAGCAGCCCAGGGGGAGGCCAGGGAACAGATACGCAGTATTTT
CASSPGGGQGTDTQYF
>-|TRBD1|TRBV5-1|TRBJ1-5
TGCGCCAGCAGCCCGACAGGGGGTCCCAATCAGCCCCAGCATTTT
CASSPTGGPNQPQHF
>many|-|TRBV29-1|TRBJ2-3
TGCAGCGTTGCCCGGGTTAACACAGATACGCAGTATTTT
CSVARVNTDTQYF
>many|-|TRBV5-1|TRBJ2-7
TGCGCCAGCAGCTTGAGGTCAGGGGGGTCCTACGAGCAGTACTTC
CASSLRSGGSYEQYF
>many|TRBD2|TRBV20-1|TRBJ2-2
TGCAGTGCCATACTAGCGGGGACGAACACCGGGGAGCTGTTTTTT
CSAILAGTNTGELFF
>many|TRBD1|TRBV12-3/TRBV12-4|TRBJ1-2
TGTGCCAGCAGTAACAGGGGTTACTATGGCTACACCTTC
CASSNRGYYGYTF
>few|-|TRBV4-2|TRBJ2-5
TGTGCCAGCAGCCAAGTTCTGGGGCGAGAGACCCAGTACTTC
CASSQVLGRETQYF
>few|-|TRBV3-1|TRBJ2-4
TGTGCCAGCAGCCAAGCGACAGCGGCCAACATTCAGTACTTC
CASSQATAANIQYF
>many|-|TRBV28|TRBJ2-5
TGTGCCAGCAGTGGGGGACAAACGCCCCAAGAGACCCAGTACTTC
CASSGGQTPQETQYF
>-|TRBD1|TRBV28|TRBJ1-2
TGTGCCAGCAGTTGGGGGACAGGGGGCGGATGGGGCTACACCTTC
CASSWGTGGGWGYTF
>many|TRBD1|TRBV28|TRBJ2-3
TGTGCCAGCAGTTTGGACAGGGTGCGCACAGATACGCAGTATTTT
CASSLDRVRTDTQYF
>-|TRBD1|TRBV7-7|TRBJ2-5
TGTGCTAGCAGCTTAGACGGCTGGGGGACAGGGGGAGAGACCCAGTACTTC
CASSLDGWGTGGETQYF
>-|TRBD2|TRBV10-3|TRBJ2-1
TGTGCCATCAGTGAGTTGTGGCGGGGGGCTACCAATGAGCAGTTCTTC
CAISELWRGATNEQFF
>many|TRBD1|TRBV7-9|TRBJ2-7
TGTGCCAGCAGCTTAGGACAGGGGACGAAGAACGAGCAGTACTTC
CASSLGQGTKNEQYF
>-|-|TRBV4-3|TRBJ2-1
TGCGCCAGCAGCCAAGCCCACGGACTTTTTTACAATGAGCAGTTCTTC
CASSQAHGLFYNEQFF
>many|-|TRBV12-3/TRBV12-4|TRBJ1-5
TGTGCCAGCAGTTTAGAGTTGGCTCTTAGCAATCAGCCCCAGCATTTT
CASSLELALSNQPQHF
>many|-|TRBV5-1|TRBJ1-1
TGCGCCAGCAGCTTGGCCCCAGGGAACACTGAAGCTTTCTTT
CASSLAPGNTEAFF
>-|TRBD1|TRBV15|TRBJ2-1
TGTGTCACCAGCAGTCACCGGGACAGGGGGCTTGAGCAGTTCTTC
CVTSSHRDRGLEQFF
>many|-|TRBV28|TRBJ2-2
TGTGCCAGCAGTTTAACAGGGATCCCCGGGGAGCTGTTTTTT
CASSLTGIPGELFF
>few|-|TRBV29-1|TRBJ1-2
TGCAGCGTTGGGCCACTGAGGAACTATGGCTACACCTTC
CSVGPLRNYGYTF
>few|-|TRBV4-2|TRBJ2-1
TGTGCCAGCAGCCAAGATCACTTTGGAGGCGGGATTTCGTATGAGCAGTTCTTC
CASSQDHFGGGISYEQFF
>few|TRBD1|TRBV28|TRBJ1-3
TGTGCCAGCAGTTCCCTCACCGGGACAGGGGGGAACACCATATATTTT
CASSSLTGTGGNTIYF
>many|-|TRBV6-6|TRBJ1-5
TGTGCCAGCAGTTACTCGGGGGGGGCCCAGCATTTT
CASSYSGGAQHF